Below, 4 T cell receptor beta chains from the same sample are listed, as sequenced in a study of cytomegalovirus exposure and HLA in healthy donors. Sequencing used immunoSEQ multiplex PCR; TCRdb keeps in-frame clones, though not all of them. The sample holds fewer than 400,000 clones, 86% seen once. Input material: PBMCs. The receptors were sampled from a woman aged 18-35 years in good health and CMV-seronegative.

The chain has TRBV7-9 and TRBJ1-4; unclear D gene. The CDR3 length is 15 residues. CDR1 and CDR2 (germline): SEHNR, FQNEAQ (reference sequence). Trimming shortened V by 7 bases and J by 3 bases, and 15 bases separated the two germline ends. CDR3 DNA: TGTGCCAGCACCAATGGACTATCAGCTAATGAAAAACTGTTTTTT. Translated: CASTNGLSANEKLFF.

CDR3 bases: TGTGCCAGCAGCCTAAAAGGAGCCTTATTTATATTGGGCTACAATGAGCAGTTCTTC. Its translation: CASSLKGALFILGYNEQFF. This chain joins TRBV4-2 and TRBJ2-1; D is undetermined. The length of the CDR3 is 19 residues. Trimming took 4 bases from V and 3 from J, leaving 25 bases between them. Germline CDR1 is LGHNA and CDR2 is YNFKEQ.

CDR3 bases: TGTGCCACCAGTCAGCGGGAGTGGGTGGGCTACACCTTC. As protein: CATSQREWVGYTF. The gene calls are TRBV15 and TRBJ1-2; no clear D. V lost 6 bases, J lost 8 bases, and 16 bases lay in between. The CDR3 spans 13 residues. Per germline, CDR1 LNHNV and CDR2 YYDKDF (reference sequence).

The chain uses TRBV6-5 and TRBJ2-6, with TRBD2 identical over 8 bases. Trimming removed 4 bases from V and 4 bases from J; junction bases left unmatched: 6. CDR3 size: 16 residues. Germline lookup yields CDR1 MNHEY and CDR2 SVGAGI. The CDR3 DNA follows: TGTGCCAGCAGTTTCCGGGAGGGTGCGGGGGCCAACGTCCTGACTTTC. Protein sequence: CASSFREGAGANVLTF.